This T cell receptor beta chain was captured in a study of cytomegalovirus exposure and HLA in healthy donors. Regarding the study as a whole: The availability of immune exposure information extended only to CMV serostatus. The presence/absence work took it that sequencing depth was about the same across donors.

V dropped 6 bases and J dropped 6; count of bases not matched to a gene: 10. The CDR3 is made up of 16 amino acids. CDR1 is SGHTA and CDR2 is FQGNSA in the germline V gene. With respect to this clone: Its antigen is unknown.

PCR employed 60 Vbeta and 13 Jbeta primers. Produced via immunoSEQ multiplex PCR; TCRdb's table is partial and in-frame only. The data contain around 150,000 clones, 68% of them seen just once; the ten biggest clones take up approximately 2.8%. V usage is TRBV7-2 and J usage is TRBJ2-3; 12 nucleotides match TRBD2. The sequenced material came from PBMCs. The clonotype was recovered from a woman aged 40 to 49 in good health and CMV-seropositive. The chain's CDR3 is CASSRTSGASRDTQYF. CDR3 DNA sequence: TGTGCCAGCAGTCGGACTAGCGGGGCTTCTAGGGATACGCAGTATTTT.